This TCR beta chain comes out of a study of T cells after yellow fever vaccination. The study's findings and limits: CD4 and CD8 compartments shared a small share of clonotypes. Contamination of FACS-sorted repertoires by abundant clonotypes from the bulk population could occur.

Template switching with 5'RACE generated the TCR cDNA and added a universal primer site and UMIs. TCRdb re-derived calls from the 5' RACE reads in MiXCR, one entry per CDR3 protein. Here the sample spans roughly 49,000 distinct CDR3 sequences, about 7.4% being singletons. The CDR3 loop spans 14 amino acids. Looked up from germline, CDR1 is SSHAT and CDR2 is FNYEAQ (reference sequence). A note on this clonotype: Its target is unknown. Relative to the germline gene, one junction end is altered; a read error may explain this.

The specimen was CD8+ T cells sorted from PBMCs, collected less than 18 days after the first yellow fever vaccination. V and J are TRBV7-7 and TRBJ2-2; D unresolved. The clonotype was recovered from a man younger than 35 who received the YFV17D yellow fever vaccine. The CDR3 sequence is CASSPARNTGELFF. The CDR3 coding sequence is TGTGCTAGCAGCCCGGCACGAAACACCGGGGAGCTGTTTTTT.